This TCR beta chain was retrieved from a study of OX40 agonist ivuxolimab in advanced cancers. Study-wide context: Dose-escalation patients were diagnosed with hepatocellular carcinoma, melanoma, renal cell cancer or head and neck cancer.

Autoimmune disease history or systemic immunosuppression meant exclusion. Remarks on this clone: The target antigen is unknown.

Germline lookup yields CDR1 LNHDA and CDR2 SQIVND (reference sequence). This CDR3 is 14 amino acids long. Germline trimming cut 4 bases from V and 3 bases from J; bases unmatched to any gene: 4. Findings and caveats of the study: Some patients who did not respond also had low normalized T-cell clonal expansion. Some of the lowest clonal expansion was seen in partial responders at 0.1-3.0 mg/kg.

Sequencing used immunoSEQ multiplex PCR; TCRdb keeps in-frame clones, though not all of them. In the table there are around 30,000 clones, approximately 86% of which are singletons. The material sequenced was CD4+ or CD8+ T cells sorted from blood, taken in a trial of the OX40 agonist ivuxolimab. The chain links TRBV19 to TRBJ1-1; 8 bases map to TRBD1. The clonotype comes from an adult with an advanced solid tumor such as melanoma, head and neck, liver or kidney cancer. The CDR3 region is CASSNDRGDTEAFF. In DNA, the CDR3 is TGTGCCAGTAGTAACGACAGGGGCGACACTGAAGCTTTCTTT.